This TCR beta chain derives from a study of blood T cell repertoires in COVID-19. Background on the study: Samples of COVID-19 (acute and convalescent) were obtained from the United States, Italy and Spain. T cells, B-cell-depleted T cells, or PBMCs provided the cDNA or gDNA that served as material.

In the authors' methods: Cell counts per sample came from amplifying reference gene primers. Assay: immunoSEQ multiplex PCR; the TCRdb copy retains only in-frame clones and omits some. That table furnishes V, J and clone size, whereas the DNA furnished D and trimming. Among about 110,000 clones listed, around 75% were seen once. Trimming took off 5 bases at V and 2 bases at J, with 3 bases between the two ends. The CDR3 has 12 residues. The V gene is TRBV12-3 or TRBV12-4, the J gene TRBJ2-2; D gene uncertain. The TCR was taken from a human donor with acute or convalescent COVID-19. The donor label of this sample is uncertain. The sequencing input was peripheral blood. CDR3 DNA sequence: TGTGCCAGCAGTATAAACACCGGGGAGCTGTTTTTT. This gives the protein CASSINTGELFF.